This is a list of T cell receptor beta chains from one sample in a study of blood T cells in healthy people across ages. TCRdb analysed the 5' RACE reads with MiXCR anew, one entry per CDR3 protein. This table has roughly 650,000 distinct CDR3 sequences, roughly 32% appearing once. The source material was blood. These receptors were obtained from a woman of 80 years or more in good health. The CDR3 runs from the conserved cysteine through the conserved F or W. D genes are given only for firm matches. Clone size, where shown, is once, few, many, or a class for clones that have expanded.

d_gene | abundance | j_gene | v_gene | CDR3nt | CDR3aa
. | many | TRBJ2-5 | TRBV20-1 | TGCAGTGCTAGAGATCGTATAGCGCGAGAGACCCAGTACTTC | CSARDRIARETQYF
. | few | TRBJ2-7 | TRBV6-1 | TGTGCCAGCAGCGATAACACCCGGAGCTCCTACAATGAGCAGTACTTC | CASSDNTRSSYNEQYF
TRBD1 | many | TRBJ2-7 | TRBV5-1 | TGCGCCAGCAGCCCTGGGACAGGCAACGAGCAGTACTTC | CASSPGTGNEQYF
. | . | TRBJ1-6 | TRBV20-1 | TGCAGTGCTAGAGTCAGGATAAGCTCCTATAATTCACCCCTCCACTTT | CSARVRISSYNSPLHF
. | . | TRBJ2-5 | TRBV5-1 | TGCGCCAGCAGCACCCGACACTTCACGGGGGAGACCCAGTACTTC | CASSTRHFTGETQYF
TRBD2 | many | TRBJ2-1 | TRBV3-1 | TGTGCCAGCAGCCACCCTAGCGGGGGGGCATACAATGAGCAGTTCTTC | CASSHPSGGAYNEQFF
. | many | TRBJ2-5 | TRBV18 | TGTGCCAGCTCACCATTTAGACAGGAAGAGACCCAGTACTTC | CASSPFRQEETQYF
. | . | TRBJ2-3 | TRBV7-2 | TGTGCCAGCAGCTTAGAGGCAATCCCTAGCACAGATACGCAGTATTTT | CASSLEAIPSTDTQYF
. | . | TRBJ2-2 | TRBV7-2 | TGTGCCAGCAGCCCAAACCCACTTGGCGGGGAGCTGTTTTTT | CASSPNPLGGELFF
TRBD1 | few | TRBJ1-1 | TRBV7-2 | TGTGCCAGCAGGGAGACAGGGGTGGGCACTGAAGCTTTCTTT | CASRETGVGTEAFF
. | few | TRBJ2-7 | TRBV6-2/TRBV6-3 | TGTGCCAGCAGTCCCCGGTCCTACAATGAGCAGTACTTC | CASSPRSYNEQYF
TRBD2 | . | TRBJ2-5 | TRBV6-1 | TGTGCCAACGGACTAGCGGGGCAAGAGACCCAGTACTTC | CANGLAGQETQYF
. | many | TRBJ2-7 | TRBV4-2 | TGTGCCAGCAGCCAAGGGGGCATCTCCTACGAGCAGTACTTC | CASSQGGISYEQYF
. | many | TRBJ2-2 | TRBV5-1 | TGCGCCAGCAGCTTCGATCTAGGATCCGGGGAGCTGTTTTTT | CASSFDLGSGELFF
. | many | TRBJ1-2 | TRBV5-1 | TGCGCCAGCAGCTTGGCACCGCTCTATGGCTACACCTTC | CASSLAPLYGYTF
. | many | TRBJ2-7 | TRBV5-6 | TGTGCCAGCAGTTCGCCTACGACCCGGTCCTACGAGCAGTACTTC | CASSSPTTRSYEQYF
TRBD1 | many | TRBJ1-2 | TRBV28 | TGTGCCAGCAGTTTATCTGACAGGGGGCGTCTCGGCGGCTACACCTTC | CASSLSDRGRLGGYTF
. | . | TRBJ1-1 | TRBV21-1 | TGTGCCAGCATCCACAGGGGTATGAACACTGAAGCTTTCTTT | CASIHRGMNTEAFF
. | many | TRBJ2-4 | TRBV3-1 | TGTGCCAGCAGCCAAGAGGGCTTTTCCGGAGCCAAAAACATTCAGTACTTC | CASSQEGFSGAKNIQYF
. | . | TRBJ2-1 | TRBV6-1 | TGTGCCAGCAGTGCTAGTCCGGGACGGACCTACAATGAGCAGTTCTTC | CASSASPGRTYNEQFF
TRBD1 | few | TRBJ1-1 | TRBV7-2 | TGTGCCAGCAGTTCACGACAGGGCGACACTGAAGCTTTCTTT | CASSSRQGDTEAFF
. | few | TRBJ1-1 | TRBV6-2/TRBV6-3 | TGTGCCAGCAGAACGGGACCTGCTAACACTGAAGCTTTCTTT | CASRTGPANTEAFF